The 19 T cell receptor beta chains listed next were all sequenced from one sample in a study of T cell responses to AZD1222 COVID-19 vaccine. The assay was immunoSEQ multiplex PCR, and TCRdb's table has in-frame clones only and misses some. The top ten clones hold 2.5% of a sample with fewer than 120,000 clones, more than 90% of them seen once. The input for sequencing was peripheral blood, taken 28 days after the second AZD1222 dose. The receptors come from an adult who received the AZD1222 COVID-19 vaccine.

The chain joins TRBV7-6 to TRBJ2-1; 8 nucleotides line up with TRBD2. The V gene end was trimmed by 6 bases and the J gene end by 10 bases; junction bases not matched to a gene: 8. Germline CDR1 reads SGHVS; CDR2 reads FNYEAQ. This CDR3 comprises 13 residues. The CDR3 loop reads CASSADPGGEQFF. The CDR3 region has the DNA TGTGCCAGCAGTGCAGACCCGGGGGGGGAGCAGTTCTTC.

The chain combines TRBV7-3 with TRBJ2-2, with 8 bases lining up with TRBD2. This CDR3 has 17 amino acids. The V gene's germline CDR1 is SGHTA and CDR2 FQGTGA. V was clipped by 5 bases and J by 5 bases; unmatched bases: 13. The chain's CDR3 is CASSPRGGAMNTGELFF. Here the CDR3 DNA reads TGTGCCAGCAGCCCTCGGGGGGGCGCGATGAATACCGGGGAGCTGTTTTTT.

The chain links TRBV5-6 to TRBJ2-7, with 8 bases identical to TRBD1. Germline CDR1 is SGHDT and CDR2 is YYEEEE. Trimming at V came to 4 bases and at J to 5 bases, leaving 2 bases not matched to a gene. The CDR3 is made up of 12 amino acids. The CDR3 coding sequence is TGTGCCAGCAGCGAGGACAGGGACGAGCAGTACTTC. It is translated as CASSEDRDEQYF.

The chain carries TRBV4-2 and TRBJ2-7; D may be TRBD1 (5 bases). The V gene lost 4 bases and the J gene lost 4 bases, with 11 bases spanning the gap. This CDR3 spans 13 amino acids. Germline V gene sequence: CDR1 LGHNA, CDR2 YNFKEQ. The CDR3 here is CASSPGNFYEQYF. Written as DNA, the CDR3 is TGTGCCAGCAGCCCAGGGAATTTTTACGAGCAGTACTTC.

The gene calls are TRBV11-3 and TRBJ2-3; 7 nucleotides match TRBD1. The trim removed 3 bases at V and 3 bases at J, leaving 3 bases unmatched. The V gene's germline CDR1 is SGHNT and CDR2 YENEEA. The CDR3 contains 14 residues. Written as DNA, the CDR3 is TGTGCCAGCAGCTTGCACAGGGGTACAGATACGCAGTATTTT. It codes for CASSLHRGTDTQYF.

The V and J genes are TRBV4-2 and TRBJ1-5; D is perhaps TRBD1 (5 bases). Between the trimmed V and J ends, which lost 0 bases and 5 bases, there was a span of 14 bases. Germline assignment: CDR1 LGHNA and CDR2 YNFKEQ. This CDR3 is 16 amino acids long. The CDR3 DNA reads as TGTGCCAGCAGCCAAGAGGGAAGGGGCTTCTATCAGCCCCAGCATTTT. Translated, it gives CASSQEGRGFYQPQHF.

CDR3 coding DNA: TGTGCCAGCAGCCTTCAGACGTCAACCTCTGGGGCCAACGTCCTGACTTTC. It codes for CASSLQTSTSGANVLTF. This chain uses TRBV4-2 with TRBJ2-6; D remains unclear. V lost 4 bases and J 0 bases, leaving 13 bases between the germline ends. From germline, CDR1 is LGHNA and CDR2 YNFKEQ. This CDR3 spans 17 amino acids.

The chain has TRBV7-2 and TRBJ2-7; 11 nucleotides agree with TRBD2. Germline lookup yields CDR1 SGHTA and CDR2 FQGNSA. The CDR3 has 13 amino acids. V was pared by 4 bases and J by 6 bases, with 2 bases of the junction left unmatched. CDR3 nucleotide sequence: TGTGCCAGCAGCTCAGGACTAGCGGGCGAGCAGTACTTC. It translates to CASSSGLAGEQYF.

The rearrangement uses TRBV7-2 and TRBJ2-7, with D possibly TRBD2 on 7 matching bases. Trimming removed 2 bases at V and 2 bases at J, with 10 bases between. Germline V gene data show CDR1 as SGHTA and CDR2 as FQGNSA. The CDR3 is made up of 14 amino acids. The CDR3 loop is CASSLNGGPYEQYF. The CDR3 DNA reads as TGTGCCAGCAGCTTAAACGGGGGGCCCTACGAGCAGTACTTC.

The rearrangement uses TRBV7-2 and TRBJ1-2; 7 nucleotides agree with TRBD1. Trimming took 2 bases from V and 5 from J; bases not matched to a gene: 8. CDR1 and CDR2 from the germline V gene are SGHTA and FQGNSA. The CDR3 contains 15 residues. Here the CDR3 reads CASSLSSRGKYGYTF. The CDR3 nucleotides are TGTGCCAGCAGCTTATCGAGCAGGGGGAAGTATGGCTACACCTTC.

The genes are TRBV6-4 and TRBJ1-5; D ambiguous. V was pared by 4 bases and J by 5 bases, with 9 bases between. The CDR3 has 13 residues. Germline CDR1 and CDR2: MRHNA and SNTAGT. In nucleotides, the CDR3 is TGTGCCAGCAGTGGGGAAAGGGATCAGCCCCAGCATTTT. This translates into CASSGERDQPQHF.

The V call is TRBV6-6, the J call TRBJ1-5; D is perhaps TRBD1 (5 bases). This CDR3 spans 16 amino acids. Trimming took 6 bases from V and 3 from J, leaving 18 bases between them. Looked up from germline, CDR1 is MNHNY and CDR2 is SVGAGI (reference sequence). The CDR3 protein is CASRQSGGGYNQPQHF. The CDR3 DNA reads as TGTGCCAGCAGACAGTCCGGGGGGGGGTACAATCAGCCCCAGCATTTT.

This clone has a handful of counts. V gene TRBV11-3 combines with J gene TRBJ2-1; the match to TRBD2 covers 9 bases. Per germline, CDR1 SGHNT and CDR2 YENEEA. There are 17 residues in the CDR3. The ends lost 4 bases at V and 6 bases at J; junction bases unmatched: 13. The DNA of the CDR3 is TGTGCCAGCAGCTCTCCCTGGGCGGGGGGGCAACTCAATGAGCAGTTCTTC. Translation gives CASSSPWAGGQLNEQFF.

The rearrangement joins TRBV7-9 to TRBJ1-6; D is perhaps TRBD1 (5 bases). The germline V gene encodes CDR1 SEHNR and CDR2 FQNEAQ (reference sequence). V gave up 5 bases and J gave up 8 bases, with 16 bases separating them. The CDR3 runs to 15 residues. The CDR3 coding sequence is TGTGCCAGCAGCCGAACGCCCGGGACCCATTCACCCCTCCACTTT. It codes for CASSRTPGTHSPLHF.

V and J are TRBV9 and TRBJ1-4; D is unresolved. The CDR3 extends over 16 amino acids. The germline gives CDR1 SGDLS, CDR2 YYNGEE. V gave up 3 bases and J gave up 8 bases, with 20 bases separating them. The CDR3 DNA reads as TGTGCCAGCAGCGAGGGTCTGGGAGGGTTTTACGAAAAACTGTTTTTT. This translates into CASSEGLGGFYEKLFF. Using reference TRBV9 and TRBJ1-4 for the parts outside the CDR3, the full variable domain is DSGVTQTPKHLITATGQRVTLRCSPRSGDLSVYWYQQSLDQGLQFLIQYYNGEERAKGNILERFSAQQFPDLHSELNLSSLELGDSALYFCASSEGLGGFYEKLFFGSGTQLSVL.

The CDR3 protein is CASSLAQGLYDGYTF. The CDR3 nucleotides are TGTGCCAGCAGCTTAGCACAGGGCTTATACGATGGCTACACCTTC. This rearrangement joins TRBV7-2 to TRBJ1-2, with D perhaps matching TRBD1 (6 bases). The CDR3 spans 15 residues. V was pared by 0 bases and J by 6 bases, with 14 bases between. The germline CDR1 and CDR2 sequences are SGHTA and FQGNSA.

This clone was counted a few times. Written as DNA, the CDR3 is TGTGCCAGCAGCATCTCGACAGGAACAAATCAGCCCCAGCATTTT. The encoded protein is CASSISTGTNQPQHF. This chain connects TRBV9 to TRBJ1-5, with a tentative D call TRBD1 (6 bases). Germline V lookup: CDR1 SGDLS, CDR2 YYNGEE. The CDR3 length is 15 residues. V was shortened by 4 bases and J by 4 bases, with 15 bases between the two germline ends. Combining the CDR3 with reference TRBV9 and TRBJ1-5 gives the whole variable domain DSGVTQTPKHLITATGQRVTLRCSPRSGDLSVYWYQQSLDQGLQFLIQYYNGEERAKGNILERFSAQQFPDLHSELNLSSLELGDSALYFCASSISTGTNQPQHFGDGTRLSIL.

The chain joins TRBV5-1 to TRBJ1-5; D is unclear. Trimming removed 2 bases from V and 0 bases from J, with 6 bases in between. Per the germline V gene, CDR1 is SGHRS and CDR2 is YFSETQ. The CDR3 has 14 residues. The CDR3 loop reads CASSLDGSNQPQHF. The DNA for the CDR3 is TGCGCCAGCAGCTTAGATGGTAGCAATCAGCCCCAGCATTTT.

V usage is TRBV15 and J usage is TRBJ1-2; possibly TRBD1 for D (6 bases). Germline V gene lookup returns CDR1 LNHNV and CDR2 YYDKDF (reference sequence). This CDR3 has 17 amino acids. V gave up 0 bases and J gave up 8 bases, with 22 bases separating them. The DNA of the CDR3 is TGTGCCACCAGCAGAGATACTCAGGGGCCCCAGGGTTGGGGCTACACCTTC. Its protein product is CATSRDTQGPQGWGYTF. Complete variable domain (other parts from reference TRBV15 and TRBJ1-2): DAMVIQNPRYQVTQFGKPVTLSCSQTLNHNVMYWYQQKSSQAPKLLFHYYDKDFNNEADTPDNFQSRRPNTSFCFLDIRSPGLGDTAMYLCATSRDTQGPQGWGYTFGSGTRLTVV.